The 9 T cell receptor beta chains given below trace back to one sample, sequenced in a study of regulatory T cells in long-lasting Graves disease. To make TCR beta libraries, researchers used iRepertoire HTBI primers and Arm-PCR of CDR3 regions. TCRdb analysed the multiplex PCR reads with MiXCR anew, one entry per CDR3 protein. Here the sample spans 200,000 to 250,000 distinct CDR3 sequences, 20% to 25% being singletons. The time point was: newly diagnosed GD, antithyroid drugs for less than 3 months. PBMC-derived RNA was used for the TCR library. The material sequenced was peripheral blood mononuclear cells (PBMCs), taken at new diagnosis, from a patient treated with antithyroid drugs. Source of these receptors: a female donor with Graves disease.

At least ten counts were recorded for this clonotype. The junction shows a germline mismatch at one end, possibly a read error. The chain has TRBV13 and TRBJ2-3; 7 nucleotides agree with TRBD1. This CDR3 has 14 amino acids. From germline, CDR1 is PRHDT and CDR2 FYEKMQ (reference sequence). In DNA form, the CDR3 reads TGCGCCAGCAGCTTGGTAGGGGGCGAAGATACGCAGTATTTT. Translating gives CASSLVGGEDTQYF.

In its sample, this clonotype was seen many times. The rearrangement joins TRBV4-3 to TRBJ1-1; D is uncertain. Trimming left V 4 bases short and J 1 base short, with 7 bases between. Germline V CDR1 and CDR2: LGHNA, YSLEER. The CDR3 length is 13 residues. The CDR3, as DNA: TGCGCCAGCAGCCGAGAAGAGAACACTGAAGCTTTCTTT. Its translation: CASSREENTEAFF.

A note on this clonotype: A much larger clone sits a single nucleotide away, making a read error possible. V and J are TRBV10-3 and TRBJ1-5; no clear D. This CDR3 contains 14 residues. In germline, CDR1 is ENHRY, CDR2 SYGVKD. The CDR3 sequence is CAISEQSSNQPRHF. The CDR3 DNA sequence: TGTGCCATCAGCGAACAGAGTAGCAATCAGCCCCGGCATTTT.

This clonotype was seen repeatedly, ten times or more. The genes are TRBV3-1 and TRBJ2-7; no clear D gene. CDR3 length: 19 amino acids. Germline values: CDR1 LGHDT, CDR2 YNNKEL (reference sequence). V was trimmed by 5 bases and J by 1 base, leaving 27 bases between them. The CDR3 DNA is TGTGCCAGCAGCGGGCAGGCCAGCCATACCACCTGGGTTTCCTACGAGCAGTACTTC. It is translated as CASSGQASHTTWVSYEQYF.

Many counts were recorded for this clonotype. This chain joins TRBV7-3 and TRBJ2-1; TRBD2 aligns across 7 bases. V lost 3 bases, J lost 5 bases, and 10 bases stayed unmatched. The germline V gene has CDR1 SGHTA and CDR2 FQGTGA. CDR3 size: 16 residues. In DNA form, the CDR3 reads TGTGCCAGCAGCTTTGGTGGGGAGGGCTTGGACAATGAGCAGTTCTTC. Encoded protein: CASSFGGEGLDNEQFF.

This clonotype came up many times. The V and J genes are TRBV20-1 and TRBJ2-3, with 11 bases matching TRBD2. V dropped 3 bases and J dropped 3; count of bases not matched to a gene: 2. The CDR3 is 14 amino acids. Germline CDR1 and CDR2: DFQATT and SNEGSKA (reference sequence). Here the CDR3 DNA reads TGCAGTGCTAGTGCTAGCGGGAGGACAGATACGCAGTATTTT. Translated, it gives CSASASGRTDTQYF.

This clonotype was counted ten times or more. The rearrangement joins TRBV4-3 to TRBJ1-1, with a tentative D call TRBD1 (5 bases). Trimming cost V 3 bases and J 2 bases, with 10 bases left between them. CDR1 is LGHNA, CDR2 YSLEER, per germline. This CDR3 comprises 14 residues. The CDR3 spells CASSQDIGNTEAFF. In DNA form, the CDR3 reads TGCGCCAGCAGCCAGGACATCGGTAACACTGAAGCTTTCTTT.

This clonotype appeared many times. The chain carries TRBV29-1 and TRBJ1-3; weak D call: TRBD1 (5 bases). The CDR3 has 17 residues. V lost 8 bases, J lost 1 base, and 24 bases lay in between. CDR1 and CDR2 (germline): SQVTM, ANQGSEA. This CDR3 reads CSLLAGPQGRSGNTIYF. In nucleotides, the CDR3 is TGCAGCCTCCTAGCGGGGCCCCAAGGAAGATCTGGAAACACCATATATTTT.

The chain combines TRBV14 with TRBJ2-4; perhaps TRBD1 as D (6 bases). The CDR3 sequence is 14 residues long. V was pared by 3 bases and J by 7 bases, with 13 bases between. Germline V gene data show CDR1 as SGHDN and CDR2 as FVKESK. The CDR3 region is CASSQVGGRNIQYF. CDR3 in DNA: TGTGCCAGCAGCCAGGTAGGGGGAAGGAACATTCAGTACTTC.